Given below is one T cell receptor beta chain in context. The specificity of this receptor is unknown. The input lacks base qualities; no much larger clone sits a single base away. The CDR3 holds 14 amino acids from the cysteine to the phenylalanine. Just CDR3 DNA is preserved here, 42 bases in frame from base 1. CDR1 and CDR2 are drawn from the germline V gene (reference sequence): SEHNR, FQNEAQ. V is cut back by 0 bases and J by 5 bases, with 2 bases in the junction unmatched. The sample originates from a study of STAT5B mutations in CD4+ large granular lymphocyte leukemia (dated by TCRdb to 2021 to 2024). For the wider study: Among healthy controls, the CDR3 'QG' motif was associated with a particular HLA allele. The study compared the TCRbeta repertoires of patients with CD4+ T-cell large granular lymphocyte leukemia against those of healthy blood donors. Flow cytometry on FACSCanto II or FACSVerse confirmed that purified fractions exceeded 95% purity among lymphocytes.

TCRbeta rearrangements were sequenced from genomic DNA using the immunoSEQ assay at survey resolution. The original methods were these. A lowest detectable productive clonotype frequency of 2.59 x 10-5 was observed in the TCR sequencing data. Only productive TCRbeta rearrangements, meaning sequences that were complete and in-frame, were kept for the analyses. Sample clonality was computed as Simpson clonality in the immunoSEQ Analyzer version 3.0. Clones were binned by frequency as very rare, small, medium, large (1-20%) or hyperexpanded (>20%). Generation probabilities were estimated with OLGA 1.2.3, V-gene circos plots were made with VDJtools, specificities were looked up in VDJdb, and CDR3 motifs were identified with GLIPH. As stored in TCRdb, this immuneACCESS dataset retains in-frame rearrangements with V and J assigned. A fraction of the clones does not appear; measured against another copy, unresolved V genes explain less than half of the discrepancy, and the remainder lacks a known reason. V and J calls plus clone size are reproduced from that table; the DNA served to infer D and trimming. This sample is represented by some 30,000 clones; roughly 80% of them were singletons. Of the sample, approximately 4.4% falls within the top ten clones.

Healthy controls were roughly 40 blood donors whose buffy coats came from the Finnish Red Cross blood service. All TCR-sequenced material derived from peripheral blood: patient blood samples and healthy donor buffy coats. Ficoll-Hypaque gradient centrifugation was used to isolate peripheral blood mononuclear cells. For the healthy controls, CD4+ cells were obtained from buffy coats by magnetic purification. Genomic DNA was extracted with the Gentra Puregene Cell and Tissue kit and quantified on a Qubit 2.0 fluorometer. Overall study outcomes, separate from this receptor: The main leukemic clonotypes were found to be private to each patient, although around 24% of the main leukemic clonotypes were detected at low frequency in the non-leukemic repertoires of other patients. The data were not HLA-matched, and the higher clonality in CD4+ T-LGLL than in CD8+ T-LGLL could be due to the relatively small sample size. Greater clonality appeared to be present in CD4-sorted patient repertoires than in healthy CD4+ repertoires, and the difference was retained after the putative leukemic clones were removed. TRBV06-family usage was enriched among the top patient clones (8/27) compared with healthy controls (2/35).

The sample consisted of CD4+ T cells from blood buffy coats. The sequence derives from a human donor in good health. The chain links TRBV7-9 with TRBJ2-5, with 8 junctional bases fitting TRBD2. The CDR3 sequence is CASSLAVAGETQYF. The sequenced DNA is TGTGCCAGCAGCTTAGCCGTAGCGGGGGAGACCCAGTACTTC.